A selection of T cell receptor beta chains follows, all from one sample in a study of cytomegalovirus exposure and HLA in healthy donors. Only in-frame clones appear in the TCRdb table, and some are missing; sequencing was by immunoSEQ multiplex PCR. The sample has about 110,000 clones, about three quarters seen once. Sequencing used PBMCs. The source of these receptors is a female donor in good health and CMV-seropositive. CDR3s include the opening cysteine and the closing phenylalanine or tryptophan. The D gene is left open where the match is weak. Clone size is shown for a subset of rows, as once, few, many or a class of expanded clone.

>TRBV7-2|NA|NA|TRBJ1-5
CASSPNGVEPQHF
TGTGCCAGCAGCCCAAACGGGGTTGAGCCCCAGCATTTT
>TRBV5-1|NA|NA|TRBJ1-2
CASRAGGAGYGYTF
TGCGCCAGCAGGGCGGGGGGCGCTGGCTATGGCTACACCTTC
>TRBV19|TRBD1|NA|TRBJ1-2
CASSSPGGRLQSYTF
TGTGCCAGTAGTTCCCCAGGGGGACGGCTTCAGAGCTACACCTTC
>TRBV11-2|TRBD1|NA|TRBJ2-7
CASSVNGPGTGPYEQYF
TGTGCCAGCAGCGTGAACGGTCCCGGGACAGGGCCCTACGAGCAGTACTTC
>TRBV5-1|NA|once|TRBJ1-4
CASSLGSTGLTNEKLFF
TGCGCCAGCAGCTTGGGAAGTACAGGGCTCACTAATGAAAAACTGTTTTTT
>TRBV5-1|TRBD2|NA|TRBJ2-5
CASSLAGGVKETQYF
TGCGCCAGCAGCTTGGCGGGAGGAGTAAAAGAGACCCAGTACTTC
>TRBV13|NA|NA|TRBJ2-7
CASSLQKSYEQYF
TGTGCCAGCAGCTTGCAGAAATCCTACGAGCAGTACTTC
>TRBV5-1|TRBD2|NA|TRBJ2-1
CASSLVGSGSINEQFF
TGCGCCAGCAGCTTGGTGGGTAGCGGGAGTATTAATGAGCAGTTCTTC
>TRBV20-1|NA|NA|TRBJ1-2
CSAERDYGYTF
TGCAGTGCTGAACGGGACTATGGCTACACCTTC
>TRBV7-9|NA|NA|TRBJ1-2
CASSLEWAANYGYTF
TGTGCCAGCAGCTTAGAATGGGCAGCTAACTATGGCTACACCTTC
>TRBV28|NA|NA|TRBJ1-4
CATGRLGEVTNEKLFF
TGTGCCACCGGGAGGTTGGGGGAGGTAACTAATGAAAAACTGTTTTTT
>TRBV2|TRBD1|few|TRBJ1-2
CASSGGQVIYGYTF
TGTGCCAGCAGTGGTGGACAGGTGATATATGGCTACACCTTC
>TRBV6-1|TRBD2|few|TRBJ2-4
CASSPTHSGGIQYF
TGTGCCAGCAGTCCCACCCACTCGGGGGGTATTCAGTACTTC
>TRBV5-1|TRBD2|NA|TRBJ2-5
CASSAGGWEGRPETQYF
TGCGCCAGCAGCGCCGGGGGATGGGAGGGGAGACCAGAGACCCAGTACTTC
>TRBV9|TRBD1|NA|TRBJ2-5
CASSRTGVQETQYF
TGTGCCAGCAGCAGAACAGGGGTCCAAGAGACCCAGTACTTC
>TRBV5-1|NA|NA|TRBJ1-4
CASSLSTGHNEKLFF
TGCGCCAGCAGCTTGAGTACAGGGCATAATGAAAAACTGTTTTTT
>TRBV7-9|TRBD2|NA|TRBJ2-2
CASSPFRGGTGELFF
TGTGCCAGCAGCCCGTTCCGGGGGGGCACCGGGGAGCTGTTTTTT
>TRBV29-1|NA|NA|TRBJ2-7
CSVQHRHGRQHSYEQYF
TGCAGCGTTCAACACCGACACGGCAGGCAGCACTCCTACGAGCAGTACTTC
>TRBV11-2|NA|NA|TRBJ2-5
CASSQTQATRNRETQYF
TGTGCCAGCAGCCAAACGCAAGCTACTAGGAACCGAGAGACCCAGTACTTC
>TRBV15|NA|NA|TRBJ2-5
CATSRDREGEETQYF
TGTGCCACCAGCAGAGATCGAGAGGGTGAGGAGACCCAGTACTTC
>TRBV9|NA|NA|TRBJ1-1
CASSVIAGALAEAFF
TGTGCCAGCAGCGTCATAGCAGGGGCCCTAGCTGAAGCTTTCTTT
>TRBV25-1|TRBD1|NA|TRBJ2-4
CASSETRQGHKNIQYF
TGTGCCAGCAGTGAGACTCGACAGGGCCATAAAAACATTCAGTACTTC
>TRBV28|TRBD1|medium-sized|TRBJ2-2
CASSAGGPEVGELFF
TGTGCCAGCAGTGCAGGGGGCCCGGAGGTCGGGGAGCTGTTTTTT
>TRBV5-4|NA|NA|TRBJ1-2
CASSLGSLRGANYGYTF
TGTGCCAGCAGCTTGGGGTCCCTCAGGGGCGCTAACTATGGCTACACCTTC
>TRBV4-2|NA|NA|TRBJ2-3
CASSTGHSTDTQYF
TGTGCCAGCTCCACGGGACACAGCACAGATACGCAGTATTTT
>TRBV7-2|NA|NA|TRBJ2-2
CASSLVTGPGMAGELFF
TGTGCCAGCAGCTTAGTAACCGGCCCCGGGATGGCCGGGGAGCTGTTTTTT
>TRBV10-1|NA|few|TRBJ1-2
CASSESIPNWQAGFLGYTF
TGCGCCAGCAGTGAGTCCATCCCGAACTGGCAGGCGGGTTTCTTAGGCTACACCTTC
>TRBV6-1|TRBD1|NA|TRBJ1-2
CATSTGGGGYTF
TGTGCCACCTCGACAGGGGGCGGGGGCTACACCTTC
>TRBV5-4|NA|NA|TRBJ2-2
CASSGGGGPNTGELFF
TGTGCCAGCAGCGGCGGCGGGGGCCCGAACACCGGGGAGCTGTTTTTT
>TRBV5-4|TRBD1|NA|TRBJ2-3
CASSSGQGVTDTQYF
TGTGCCAGCAGCTCGGGACAGGGAGTCACAGATACGCAGTATTTT
>TRBV7-8|TRBD1|NA|TRBJ1-1
CASSLQAGGLTEAFF
TGTGCCAGCAGCTTGCAGGCAGGGGGCCTTACTGAAGCTTTCTTT
>TRBV6-5|NA|NA|TRBJ2-7
CASSYPRGPDSYEQYF
TGTGCCAGCAGTTACCCCCGTGGGCCCGATTCCTACGAGCAGTACTTC